The 30 T cell receptor beta chains below were found in one sample sequenced in a study of cytomegalovirus exposure and HLA in healthy donors. The PCR was carried out with 60 Vbeta primers and 13 Jbeta primers. Using immunoSEQ multiplex PCR, the repertoire was profiled, and TCRdb retains in-frame clones only, with some absent. The table has roughly 190,000 clones, approximately 84% seen once. Specimen: PBMCs. The origin of the receptors is a woman aged 45 to 65 in good health and CMV-seropositive.

This clone was detected only a few times. The V gene is TRBV10-2, the J gene TRBJ1-3; D gene ambiguous. The CDR3 totals 12 residues. V shed 2 bases and J shed 8 bases, with 7 bases lying between them. Germline CDR1 WSHSY, CDR2 SAAADI. CDR3 residues: CASSELSDTIYF. CDR3 DNA sequence: TGCGCCAGCAGTGAGCTATCTGACACCATATATTTT.

A remark on this clone: An end of the junction differs from the germline gene, which may be a read error. The rearrangement joins TRBV7-7 to TRBJ2-6, with D tentatively TRBD1 (5 bases). CDR3 length: 16 amino acids. Germline values: CDR1 SSHAT, CDR2 FNYEAQ (reference sequence). CDR3 loop: CASSLDAGPGANVLTF. The CDR3 DNA reads as TGTGCTAGCAGCTTAGACGCAGGGCCGGGGGCCAACGTCCTGACTTTC.

The chain employs TRBV5-4 and TRBJ1-6, with D possibly matching TRBD1 (5 bases). This CDR3 has 16 amino acids. Trimming left V 4 bases short and J 7 bases short, with 18 bases between. Germline CDR1 and CDR2: SGHNT and YYREEE (reference sequence). CDR3 protein: CASSGDPGLGNSPLHF. Here the CDR3 DNA reads TGTGCCAGCAGCGGCGACCCGGGACTGGGGAATTCACCCCTCCACTTT.

J is TRBJ1-2 and V is TRBV19; unclear D gene. With 5 bases removed from V and 2 bases from J, the gap between germline ends came to 12 bases. This CDR3 region has 14 residues. CDR1 is LNHDA and CDR2 is SQIVND in the germline V gene (reference sequence). The CDR3 loop reads CASSLGPPNYGYTF. DNA of the CDR3: TGTGCCAGTAGTTTAGGTCCCCCAAACTATGGCTACACCTTC. Using reference TRBV19 and TRBJ1-2 for the parts outside the CDR3, the full variable domain is DGGITQSPKYLFRKEGQNVTLSCEQNLNHDAMYWYRQDPGQGLRLIYYSQIVNDFQKGDIAEGYSVSREKKESFPLTVTSAQKNPTAFYLCASSLGPPNYGYTFGSGTRLTVV.

The chain uses TRBV21-1 and TRBJ1-6. TRBV21-1 is an annotated pseudogene. The length of the CDR3 is 10 residues. This CDR3 reads CASSKENGCF. CDR3 coding DNA: TGTGCCAGCAGCAAAGAAAACGGGTGCTTT.

The chain has TRBV4-2 and TRBJ2-7, with a tentative D call TRBD1 (6 bases). Germline CDR1 is LGHNA and CDR2 is YNFKEQ. This CDR3 has 16 residues. The V end was cut by 1 base, the J end by 6 bases, with 19 bases between. The CDR3 reads CASSQVRSGVLGEQYF. CDR3 in DNA: TGTGCCAGCAGCCAAGTTCGGTCAGGGGTGTTGGGCGAGCAGTACTTC.

This chain joins TRBV4-2 and TRBJ2-1; D may be TRBD1 (5 bases). Per germline, CDR1 LGHNA and CDR2 YNFKEQ. CDR3 size: 15 residues. Trimming pared 0 bases from V and 3 bases from J, leaving 9 bases between. CDR3 sequence (DNA): TGTGCCAGCAGCCAAGAAATAGGACACTACAATGAGCAGTTCTTC. Translation: CASSQEIGHYNEQFF.

The V call is TRBV5-6, the J call TRBJ2-7; D possibly corresponds to TRBD2 (5 bases). CDR3 length: 13 residues. CDR1 and CDR2 (germline): SGHDT, YYEEEE. Trimming pared 3 bases from V and 2 bases from J, leaving 9 bases between. The CDR3 is CASSSGITYEQYF. CDR3 bases: TGTGCCAGCAGCTCGGGGATTACCTACGAGCAGTACTTC.

The gene calls are TRBV28 and TRBJ2-1, with TRBD2 identical over 9 bases. CDR1 is MDHEN, CDR2 SYDVKM, per germline. Trimming removed 7 bases from V and 7 bases from J; junction bases left unmatched: 8. The CDR3 has 14 residues. CDR3 DNA: TGTGCCAGCAAGGGCGGGGGGGCCGTAAATGAGCAGTTCTTC. As protein: CASKGGGAVNEQFF.

The V call is TRBV7-2, the J call TRBJ2-5; 13 bases map to TRBD2. The end of the DNA aligns better with TRBJ2-7, so the J call may be wrong. CDR3 length equals 15 residues. In germline, CDR1 is SGHTA, CDR2 FQGNSA. CDR3 bases: TGTGCCAGCAGCTTAGCTGGGACTAGCGGGAACGAGCAGTACTTC. This encodes CASSLAGTSGNEQYF.

This clone was detected only a few times. The chain carries TRBV7-9 and TRBJ2-7; 7 bases agree with TRBD2. The CDR3 totals 13 residues. Germline V gives CDR1 SEHNR, CDR2 FQNEAQ (reference sequence). V lost 11 bases, J lost 2 bases, and 9 bases stayed unmatched. CDR3 DNA: TGTGCCTCCAGCCGGGGGGAGGCCTACGAGCAGTACTTC. Protein product: CASSRGEAYEQYF.

The chain is built from TRBV10-1 and TRBJ2-2; the D gene is possibly TRBD1 (6 bases). Trimming left V 6 bases short and J 1 base short, with 9 bases between. Germline CDR1 reads WNHNN; CDR2 reads SYGVQD (reference sequence). CDR3 length: 14 amino acids. This CDR3 is CASREDRNTGELFF. CDR3 sequence (DNA): TGCGCCAGCAGAGAGGACAGGAACACCGGGGAGCTGTTTTTT.

The CDR3 here is CASSFRGFQETQYF. CDR3 sequence (DNA): TGTGCCAGCAGCTTTCGGGGGTTCCAAGAGACCCAGTACTTC. V usage is TRBV7-8 and J usage is TRBJ2-5, with D possibly being TRBD2 (6 bases). The CDR3 is made up of 14 amino acids. The V and J ends lost 3 bases and 1 base respectively, with 9 bases between them. In germline, CDR1 is SGHVS, CDR2 FQNEAQ.

This chain links TRBV9 with TRBJ2-3; D ambiguous. The CDR3 totals 14 residues. V was clipped by 2 bases and J by 0 bases, with 7 bases between them. Germline values: CDR1 SGDLS, CDR2 YYNGEE. The CDR3 sequence: CASSVDGSTDTQYF. CDR3 DNA sequence: TGTGCCAGCAGCGTCGACGGGAGCACAGATACGCAGTATTTT.

The J gene is TRBJ2-3, the V gene TRBV4-3, with a tentative D call TRBD2 (5 bases). V gave up 1 base and J gave up 2 bases, with 13 bases separating them. This CDR3 spans 16 amino acids. Germline values: CDR1 LGHNA, CDR2 YSLEER. DNA for the CDR3: TGCGCCAGCAGCCAAGCCCCTGCCGGGAACACAGATACGCAGTATTTT. Protein product: CASSQAPAGNTDTQYF.

As to this clone: The conserved phenylalanine or tryptophan is not found at the CDR3 terminus, so this likely reflects a read error. The chain uses TRBV7-3 and TRBJ1-6; 7 nucleotides match TRBD1. The CDR3 consists of 13 residues. Germline V gene data show CDR1 as SGHTA and CDR2 as FQGTGA. V shed 3 bases, J shed 7 bases, and the junction held 0 bases outside the gene matches. CDR3 residues: CASSLDRNSPLHL. The CDR3 DNA reads as TGTGCCAGCAGCTTGGACAGGAATTCACCCCTCCACCTT.

The chain has TRBV19 and TRBJ1-5; 10 bases are a match to TRBD1. This CDR3 spans 14 amino acids. The trim removed 9 bases at V and 6 bases at J, leaving 8 bases unmatched. The V gene's germline CDR1 is LNHDA and CDR2 SQIVND (reference sequence). CDR3 DNA sequence: TGTGCCAGCCAAGGGACAGGGGATTTTCAGCCCCAGCATTTT. Residues: CASQGTGDFQPQHF.

The rearrangement links TRBV15 to TRBJ2-7, with 9 bases aligning to TRBD1. The CDR3 contains 15 residues. J lost 2 bases, V lost 6 bases, and 8 bases had no gene match. In germline, CDR1 is LNHNV, CDR2 YYDKDF (reference sequence). The CDR3: CATSMGTGRTYEQYF. The CDR3, as DNA: TGTGCCACCAGTATGGGGACAGGGAGAACCTACGAGCAGTACTTC. Combining the CDR3 with reference TRBV15 and TRBJ2-7 gives the whole variable domain DAMVIQNPRYQVTQFGKPVTLSCSQTLNHNVMYWYQQKSSQAPKLLFHYYDKDFNNEADTPDNFQSRRPNTSFCFLDIRSPGLGDTAMYLCATSMGTGRTYEQYFGPGTRLTVT.

The chain is built from TRBV10-3 and TRBJ2-1; 11 bases match TRBD2. V shed 10 bases, J shed 7 bases, and the junction held 9 bases outside the gene matches. The CDR3 is made up of 14 amino acids. CDR1 is ENHRY, CDR2 SYGVKD, per germline. The chain's CDR3 is CATGDSGGVNEQFF. CDR3 in DNA: TGTGCCACCGGGGATAGCGGGGGGGTAAATGAGCAGTTCTTC.

The CDR3 DNA reads TGTGCCTGGAGTGCGGGACTAGCGGACTACGAGCAGTACTTC. Amino acid sequence: CAWSAGLADYEQYF. V gene TRBV30 combines with J gene TRBJ2-7, with 11 bases that match TRBD2. J gave up 3 bases and V 1 base, and 2 bases lay outside the gene matches. The CDR3 covers 14 residues. Per germline, CDR1 GTSNPN and CDR2 SVGIG (reference sequence).

The chain couples TRBV5-1 to TRBJ2-3, with TRBD2 matching over 11 bases. The germline gives CDR1 SGHRS, CDR2 YFSETQ. After removal of 1 base from V and 3 bases from J, the junction contained 4 bases not matched to a gene. This CDR3 is built from 16 residues. CDR3 loop: CASSLSSGGLTDTQYF. In DNA form, the CDR3 reads TGCGCCAGCAGCTTGTCTAGCGGGGGGCTGACAGATACGCAGTATTTT. The full variable domain, rest sourced from reference TRBV5-1 and TRBJ2-3, is KAGVTQTPRYLIKTRGQQVTLSCSPISGHRSVSWYQQTPGQGLQFLFEYFSETQRNKGNFPGRFSGRQFSNSRSEMNVSTLELGDSALYLCASSLSSGGLTDTQYFGPGTRLTVL.

The chain carries TRBV27 and TRBJ2-3, with 8 nucleotides matching TRBD2. The germline gives CDR1 MNHEY, CDR2 SMNVEV (reference sequence). The CDR3 loop spans 16 amino acids. With 6 bases clipped from V and 3 bases from J, the junction kept 11 bases outside the gene matches. The CDR3 DNA follows: TGTGCCAGCAGGCCCCTCGGTGGCGGGGGGACAGATACGCAGTATTTT. Amino acids: CASRPLGGGGTDTQYF.

In this sample, this clone turned up once. The chain employs TRBV27 and TRBJ2-1, with 7 bases matching TRBD1. The germline V gene encodes CDR1 MNHEY and CDR2 SMNVEV (reference sequence). The CDR3 loop spans 18 amino acids. After removal of 2 bases from V and 6 bases from J, the junction contained 16 bases not matched to a gene. Here the CDR3 reads CASSLRQGMVGPLNEQFF. CDR3 in DNA: TGTGCCAGCAGTTTACGACAGGGTATGGTAGGACCACTCAATGAGCAGTTCTTC.

The CDR3 spells CASSSGQGTRSLHF. CDR3 DNA sequence: TGTGCCAGCAGCTCGGGACAGGGGACGAGGTCCCTCCACTTT. The gene calls are TRBV7-9 and TRBJ1-6; 10 positions agree with TRBD1. The CDR3 is 14 amino acids. V lost 4 bases and J lost 14; bases outside the gene matches: 8. Germline CDR1 is SEHNR and CDR2 is FQNEAQ (reference sequence).

The genes are TRBV21-1 and TRBJ2-2; TRBD2, as called in the table, went unchecked against the DNA. TRBV21-1 is a pseudogene locus. This CDR3 is 17 amino acids long. The CDR3 spells CASSKEAENFNTGELFF. The CDR3 bases are TGTGCCAGCAGCAAAGAAGCTGAGAACTTTAACACCGGGGAGCTGTTTTTT.

This chain joins TRBV28 and TRBJ1-2, with a tentative D call TRBD1 (5 bases). Looked up from germline, CDR1 is MDHEN and CDR2 is SYDVKM. With 4 bases removed from V and 5 bases from J, the gap between germline ends came to 14 bases. The CDR3 runs to 14 residues. The CDR3 is CASSSSGLRYGYTF. The CDR3, as DNA: TGTGCCAGCAGTTCCTCAGGGTTACGATATGGCTACACCTTC.

The V call is TRBV7-2, the J call TRBJ1-1; TRBD1 aligns across 10 bases. V lost 7 bases to trimming and J lost 7 bases; unmatched junction nucleotides: 18. The CDR3 runs 17 residues. The V gene's germline CDR1 is SGHTA and CDR2 FQGNSA. In nucleotides, the CDR3 is TGTGCCAGCACCATCAGCTTGCGGACAGGGGGTGGTGGTGAAGCTTTCTTT. Translated, it gives CASTISLRTGGGGEAFF.

The chain joins TRBV14 to TRBJ1-2; 7 bases agree with TRBD1. The V gene end was trimmed by 4 bases and the J gene end by 6 bases; junction bases not matched to a gene: 5. Germline V gives CDR1 SGHDN, CDR2 FVKESK. The CDR3 runs to 13 residues. The CDR3 spells CASSPQGWHGYTF. The CDR3 coding sequence is TGTGCCAGCAGCCCACAGGGGTGGCATGGCTACACCTTC. The full variable domain, its missing parts supplied by reference TRBV14 and TRBJ1-2, is EAGVTQFPSHSVIEKGQTVTLRCDPISGHDNLYWYRRVMGKEIKFLLHFVKESKQDESGMPNNRFLAERTGGTYSTLKVQPAELEDSGVYFCASSPQGWHGYTFGSGTRLTVV.

The count of this clone is one. V and J are TRBV28 and TRBJ1-1, with D possibly TRBD1 on 5 matching bases. The CDR3 extends over 12 amino acids. Germline assignment: CDR1 MDHEN and CDR2 SYDVKM. The V and J ends lost 4 bases and 8 bases respectively, with 11 bases between them. CDR3 region: CASSWGVGEAFF. In nucleotides, the CDR3 is TGTGCCAGCAGTTGGGGGGTAGGGGAAGCTTTCTTT.

This clone has a single count. Here the CDR3 DNA reads TGCGCCAGCAGCTGGTCTGCGGTCGGTGAGACCCAGTACTTC. It codes for CASSWSAVGETQYF. The rearrangement joins TRBV5-1 to TRBJ2-5; D unclear. CDR1 is SGHRS, CDR2 YFSETQ, per germline. The CDR3 is 14 amino acids. V shed 3 bases and J shed 5 bases, with 14 bases lying between them.